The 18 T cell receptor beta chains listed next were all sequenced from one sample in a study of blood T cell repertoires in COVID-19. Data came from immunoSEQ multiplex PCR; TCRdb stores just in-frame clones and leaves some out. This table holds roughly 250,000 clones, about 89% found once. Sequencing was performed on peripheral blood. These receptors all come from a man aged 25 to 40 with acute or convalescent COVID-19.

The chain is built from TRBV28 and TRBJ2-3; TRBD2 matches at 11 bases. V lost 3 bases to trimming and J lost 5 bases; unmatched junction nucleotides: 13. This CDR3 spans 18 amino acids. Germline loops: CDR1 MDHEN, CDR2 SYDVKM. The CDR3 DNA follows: TGTGCCAGCAGTTTTTTACCTAGCGGGGGGCCCCCTGAAGATACGCAGTATTTT. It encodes CASSFLPSGGPPEDTQYF.

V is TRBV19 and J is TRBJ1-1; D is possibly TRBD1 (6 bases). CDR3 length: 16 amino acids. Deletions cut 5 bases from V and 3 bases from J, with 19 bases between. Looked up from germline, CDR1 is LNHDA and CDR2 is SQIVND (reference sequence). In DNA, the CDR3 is TGTGCCAGTAGTCAAGACAGGCCCCCGAAGGACACTGAAGCTTTCTTT. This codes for CASSQDRPPKDTEAFF.

The CDR3 sequence: CASSLTRRAGANVLTF. The CDR3 DNA sequence: TGTGCCAGTAGCCTGACTAGAAGAGCTGGGGCCAACGTCCTGACTTTC. This chain uses TRBV19 with TRBJ2-6; D possibly corresponds to TRBD2 (6 bases). Germline CDR1 reads LNHDA; CDR2 reads SQIVND (reference sequence). The CDR3 loop spans 16 amino acids. Trimming shortened V by 6 bases and J by 2 bases, and 14 bases separated the two germline ends.

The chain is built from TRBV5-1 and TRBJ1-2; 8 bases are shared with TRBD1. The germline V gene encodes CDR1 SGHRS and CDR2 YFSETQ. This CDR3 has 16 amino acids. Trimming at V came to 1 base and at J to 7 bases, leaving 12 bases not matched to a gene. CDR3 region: CASSLPGQGVMGGYTF. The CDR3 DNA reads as TGCGCCAGCAGCTTGCCAGGACAGGGCGTTATGGGTGGCTACACCTTC.

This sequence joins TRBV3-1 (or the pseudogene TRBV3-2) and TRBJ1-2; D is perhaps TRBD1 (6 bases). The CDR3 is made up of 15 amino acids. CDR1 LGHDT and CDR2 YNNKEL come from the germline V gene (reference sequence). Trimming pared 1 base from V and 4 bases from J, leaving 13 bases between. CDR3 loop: CASSQVVRGAYGYTF. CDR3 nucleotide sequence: TGTGCCAGCAGCCAAGTGGTTCGGGGGGCCTATGGCTACACCTTC.

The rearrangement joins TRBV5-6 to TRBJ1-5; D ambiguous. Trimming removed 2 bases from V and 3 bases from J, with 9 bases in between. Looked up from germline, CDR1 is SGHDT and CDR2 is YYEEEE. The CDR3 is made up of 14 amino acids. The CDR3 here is CASSFGGFNQPQHF. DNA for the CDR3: TGTGCCAGCAGCTTTGGAGGGTTCAATCAGCCCCAGCATTTT. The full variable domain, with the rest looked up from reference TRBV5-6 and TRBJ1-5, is DAGVTQSPTHLIKTRGQQVTLRCSPKSGHDTVSWYQQALGQGPQFIFQYYEEEERQRGNFPDRFSGHQFPNYSSELNVNALLLGDSALYLCASSFGGFNQPQHFGDGTRLSIL.

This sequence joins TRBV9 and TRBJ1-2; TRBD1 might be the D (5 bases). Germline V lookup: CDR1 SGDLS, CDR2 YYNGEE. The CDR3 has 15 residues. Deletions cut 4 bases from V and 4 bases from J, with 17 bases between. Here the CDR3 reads CASSPRGGGGYGYTF. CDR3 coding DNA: TGTGCCAGCAGCCCTCGGGGGGGAGGAGGCTATGGCTACACCTTC. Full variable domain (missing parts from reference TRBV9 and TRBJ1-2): DSGVTQTPKHLITATGQRVTLRCSPRSGDLSVYWYQQSLDQGLQFLIQYYNGEERAKGNILERFSAQQFPDLHSELNLSSLELGDSALYFCASSPRGGGGYGYTFGSGTRLTVV.

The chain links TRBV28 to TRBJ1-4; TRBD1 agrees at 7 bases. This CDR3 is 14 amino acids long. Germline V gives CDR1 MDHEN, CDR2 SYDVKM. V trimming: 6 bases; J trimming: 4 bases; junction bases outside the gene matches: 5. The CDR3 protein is CASRLTGINEKLFF. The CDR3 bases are TGTGCCAGCAGGCTGACAGGGATTAATGAAAAACTGTTTTTT.

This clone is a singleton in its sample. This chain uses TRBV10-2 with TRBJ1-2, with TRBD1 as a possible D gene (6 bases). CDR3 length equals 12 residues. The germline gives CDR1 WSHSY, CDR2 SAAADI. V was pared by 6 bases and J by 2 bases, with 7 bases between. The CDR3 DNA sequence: TGCGCCAGCAGGACAGGAAACTATGGCTACACCTTC. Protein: CASRTGNYGYTF.

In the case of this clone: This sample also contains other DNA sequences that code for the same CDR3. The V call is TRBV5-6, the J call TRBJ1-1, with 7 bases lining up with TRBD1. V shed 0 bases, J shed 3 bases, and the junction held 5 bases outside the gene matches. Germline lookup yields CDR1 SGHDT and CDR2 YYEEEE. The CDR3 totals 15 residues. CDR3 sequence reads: CASSLGRQGDTEAFF. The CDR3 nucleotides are TGTGCCAGCAGCTTGGGTAGACAGGGTGACACTGAAGCTTTCTTT.

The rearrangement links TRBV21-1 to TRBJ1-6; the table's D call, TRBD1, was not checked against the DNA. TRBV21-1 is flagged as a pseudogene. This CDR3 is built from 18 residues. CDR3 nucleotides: TGTGCCAGCAGCAAAAACGGACTGGGGACAACGTATAATTCACCCCTCCACTTT. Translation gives CASSKNGLGTTYNSPLHF.

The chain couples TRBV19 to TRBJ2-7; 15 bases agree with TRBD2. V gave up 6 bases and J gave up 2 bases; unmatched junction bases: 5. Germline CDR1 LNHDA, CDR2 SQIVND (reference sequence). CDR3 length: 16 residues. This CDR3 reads CASSGTSGGRPYEQYF. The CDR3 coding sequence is TGTGCCAGTAGCGGGACTAGCGGGGGGAGACCCTACGAGCAGTACTTC. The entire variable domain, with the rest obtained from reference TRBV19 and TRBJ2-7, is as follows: DGGITQSPKYLFRKEGQNVTLSCEQNLNHDAMYWYRQDPGQGLRLIYYSQIVNDFQKGDIAEGYSVSREKKESFPLTVTSAQKNPTAFYLCASSGTSGGRPYEQYFGPGTRLTVT.

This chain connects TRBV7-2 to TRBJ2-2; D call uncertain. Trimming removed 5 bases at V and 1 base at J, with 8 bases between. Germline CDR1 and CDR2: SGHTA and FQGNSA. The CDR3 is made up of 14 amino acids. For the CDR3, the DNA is TGTGCCAGCAGCCTGCTCGGGAACACCGGGGAGCTGTTTTTT. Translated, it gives CASSLLGNTGELFF.

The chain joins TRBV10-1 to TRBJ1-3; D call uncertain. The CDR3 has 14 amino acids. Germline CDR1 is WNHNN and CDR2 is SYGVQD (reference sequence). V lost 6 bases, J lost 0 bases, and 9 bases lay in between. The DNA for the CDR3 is TGCGCCAGCAGACCGGGGTACTCTGGAAACACCATATATTTT. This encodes CASRPGYSGNTIYF.

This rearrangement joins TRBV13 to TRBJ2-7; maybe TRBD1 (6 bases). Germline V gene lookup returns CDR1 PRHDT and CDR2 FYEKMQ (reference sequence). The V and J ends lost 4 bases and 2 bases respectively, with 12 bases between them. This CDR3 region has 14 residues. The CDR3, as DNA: TGTGCCAGCAGCTCTTCCGACAGGACCTACGAGCAGTACTTC. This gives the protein CASSSSDRTYEQYF.

CDR3 loop: CATSDSGQGYGYTF. The CDR3 region has the DNA TGTGCCACCAGTGACTCGGGACAGGGGTATGGCTACACCTTC. The chain couples TRBV24-1 to TRBJ1-2; 10 nucleotides line up with TRBD1. Trimming took 4 bases from V and 5 from J; bases not matched to a gene: 3. This CDR3 region has 14 residues. Germline CDR1 KGHDR, CDR2 SFDVKD.

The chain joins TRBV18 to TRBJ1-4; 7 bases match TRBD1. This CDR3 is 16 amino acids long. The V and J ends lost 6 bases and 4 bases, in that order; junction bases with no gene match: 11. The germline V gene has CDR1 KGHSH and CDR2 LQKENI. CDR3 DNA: TGTGCCAGCTCGCGCTTTCCGGGACAGCATAATGAAAAACTGTTTTTT. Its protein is CASSRFPGQHNEKLFF.

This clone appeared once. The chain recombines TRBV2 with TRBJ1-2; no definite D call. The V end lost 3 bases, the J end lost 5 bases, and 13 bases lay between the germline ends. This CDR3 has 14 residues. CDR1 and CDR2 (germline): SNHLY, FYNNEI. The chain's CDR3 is CASSDPGRTYGYTF. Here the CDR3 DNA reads TGTGCCAGCAGTGACCCTGGGCGGACTTATGGCTACACCTTC.